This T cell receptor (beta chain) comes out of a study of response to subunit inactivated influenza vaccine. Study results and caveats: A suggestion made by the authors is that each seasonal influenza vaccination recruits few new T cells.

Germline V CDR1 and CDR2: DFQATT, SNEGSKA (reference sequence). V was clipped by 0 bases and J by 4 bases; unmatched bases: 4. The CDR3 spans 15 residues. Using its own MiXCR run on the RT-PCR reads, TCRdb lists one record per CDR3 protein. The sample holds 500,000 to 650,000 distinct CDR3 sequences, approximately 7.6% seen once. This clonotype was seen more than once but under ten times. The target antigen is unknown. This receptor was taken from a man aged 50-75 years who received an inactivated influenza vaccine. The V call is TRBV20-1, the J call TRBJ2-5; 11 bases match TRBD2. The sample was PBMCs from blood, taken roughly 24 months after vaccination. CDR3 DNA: TGCAGTGCTAGAGAGGGTAGCGGGAGGGCAGAGACCCAGTACTTC. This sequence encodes CSAREGSGRAETQYF.